In this sample, the clone carrying this T cell receptor (beta chain) turned up many times. The antigen remains undetermined. The sample originates from a study of T-cell reconstitution after alpha-beta-depleted transplantation in children. General study points: Expanded graft clones numbering several hundred reportedly gave rise to alpha-beta T cells about two months after transplant. Recipient T cells and thymic progenitors that survived were the source of the high TCRbeta diversity seen at day 60 in some patients. A year post-transplant, T-cell counts and diversity derived mostly from newly produced T cells.

V dropped 5 bases and J dropped 2; count of bases not matched to a gene: 9. The germline V gene has CDR1 SSHAT and CDR2 FNYEAQ (reference sequence). The CDR3 consists of 16 residues. Molecular barcoding with unique molecular identifiers was used for the TCRbeta library. TCRdb re-analysed the PCR reads in MiXCR, keeping a single row per CDR3 protein. The profile shows about 74,000 distinct CDR3 sequences, 14% of them singletons. Source: PBMCs, mostly from graft donor cells, taken 180 days after TCRalphabeta/CD19-depleted stem cell transplant. The origin of this receptor is a male patient aged 2 to 9 who had a stem cell transplant for acute lymphoblastic leukemia, so the T cells may come from the graft donor. The chain links TRBV7-7 to TRBJ2-1; 7 positions match TRBD1. In DNA form, the CDR3 reads TGTGCCAGCAGCCCCCGACAGGGTTTTACCTACAATGAGCAGTTCTTC. It specifies CASSPRQGFTYNEQFF.